One sample yielded the 28 T cell receptor beta chains listed below, sequenced in a study of blood T cells in healthy people across ages. Through a sample-barcoded 5' primer and a J-beta primer mix, a second PCR was run for roughly 6 to 11 cycles. TCRdb fed the 5' RACE reads into MiXCR, producing one record per CDR3 protein. The sample consists of fewer than 2,000,000 distinct CDR3 sequences, around 42% of them appearing once. The source material was blood. All receptors come from a human donor in good health.

This clonotype was detected only a few times. This rearrangement joins TRBV5-5 to TRBJ1-5; possibly TRBD1 for D (5 bases). CDR3 length equals 16 residues. The ends were cut back, 0 bases at V and 1 base at J, with 11 bases in the middle. Germline V lookup: CDR1 SGHKS, CDR2 YYEKEE (reference sequence). The CDR3 loop reads CASSLGPRESNQPQHF. CDR3 nucleotide sequence: TGTGCCAGCAGCTTGGGTCCCAGGGAAAGCAATCAGCCCCAGCATTTT.

This rearrangement joins TRBV7-2 to TRBJ1-1; D unresolved. CDR3 length: 14 amino acids. Deletions cut 3 bases from V and 3 bases from J, with 11 bases between. Germline lookup yields CDR1 SGHTA and CDR2 FQGNSA. Written as DNA, the CDR3 is TGTGCCAGCAGCTTCTTTCACAGTGACACTGAAGCTTTCTTT. Translating gives CASSFFHSDTEAFF.

This clonotype has more than one count but fewer than ten. The J gene is TRBJ1-2, the V gene TRBV6-5; possibly TRBD1 for D (5 bases). V was clipped by 9 bases and J by 1 base, with 15 bases between them. Germline CDR1 and CDR2: MNHEY and SVGAGI. CDR3 size: 14 residues. Here the CDR3 DNA reads TGTGCCAGTAGGTTCGGGGCCGTTAACTATGGCTACACCTTC. The encoded protein is CASRFGAVNYGYTF.

This clonotype was seen more than once but under ten times. The rearrangement uses TRBV7-9 and TRBJ2-6; perhaps TRBD2 as D (6 bases). Germline loops: CDR1 SEHNR, CDR2 FQNEAQ (reference sequence). With 3 bases removed from V and 1 base from J, the gap between germline ends came to 19 bases. This CDR3 is built from 19 residues. CDR3 residues: CASSLAYMSGVSGANVLTF. CDR3 DNA: TGTGCCAGCAGCTTGGCCTATATGTCGGGGGTGTCTGGGGCCAACGTCCTGACTTTC.

This clonotype has just one count. The chain uses TRBV6-5 and TRBJ2-5; TRBD2 might be the D (7 bases). The ends were cut back, 2 bases at V and 5 bases at J, with 18 bases in the middle. From germline, CDR1 is MNHEY and CDR2 SVGAGI. The CDR3 is made up of 16 amino acids. The CDR3 DNA sequence: TGTGCCAGCAGTTACGGGAGATCGGGGGGCCAGGAGACCCAGTACTTC. Protein: CASSYGRSGGQETQYF.

The sample holds a few counts of this clonotype. The chain links TRBV4-2 to TRBJ2-3; D may correspond to TRBD1 or TRBD2 (5 bases each). The CDR3 is 15 residues long. The V end was cut by 4 bases, the J end by 7 bases, with 18 bases between. The germline V gene has CDR1 LGHNA and CDR2 YNFKEQ. The CDR3 reads CASSPAHEGPYTQYF. The CDR3 DNA is TGTGCCAGCAGCCCAGCCCACGAGGGGCCGTATACGCAGTATTTT.

The chain uses TRBV7-2 and TRBJ1-1, with 9 bases that match TRBD1. Germline values: CDR1 SGHTA, CDR2 FQGNSA. V was pared by 3 bases and J by 3 bases, with 8 bases of the junction left unmatched. The CDR3 is 16 residues long. CDR3 loop: CASSLPGQGFYTEAFF. The CDR3 DNA follows: TGTGCCAGCAGCTTGCCGGGACAGGGTTTCTACACTGAAGCTTTCTTT.

CDR3 amino acids: CASQGAGNQPQHF. In DNA form, the CDR3 reads TGTGCCAGCCAGGGGGCTGGCAATCAGCCCCAGCATTTT. The V gene is TRBV6-6, the J gene TRBJ1-5; 8 bases agree with TRBD1. V was clipped by 8 bases and J by 2 bases; unmatched bases: 2. Germline V CDR1 and CDR2: MNHNY, SVGAGI (reference sequence). The CDR3 loop spans 13 amino acids.

The chain joins TRBV5-1 to TRBJ2-1; possibly TRBD2 for D (5 bases). Germline-derived CDR1 and CDR2 are SGHRS and YFSETQ. The CDR3 runs to 16 residues. Trimming left V 0 bases short and J 6 bases short, with 16 bases between. CDR3 amino acids: CASSLGLSRATNEQFF. The CDR3 bases are TGCGCCAGCAGCTTGGGGCTGTCGAGGGCGACCAATGAGCAGTTCTTC.

The chain employs TRBV3-1 and TRBJ2-6; D is undetermined. The CDR3 has 15 amino acids. V dropped 0 bases and J dropped 5 bases, with 8 bases sitting between them. Germline CDR1 and CDR2: LGHDT and YNNKEL (reference sequence). CDR3 loop: CASSQDRFWANVLTF. The DNA of the CDR3 is TGTGCCAGCAGCCAAGACAGGTTTTGGGCCAACGTCCTGACTTTC.

J is TRBJ2-3 and V is TRBV20-1; D is perhaps TRBD1 (6 bases). Looked up from germline, CDR1 is DFQATT and CDR2 is SNEGSKA (reference sequence). This CDR3 region has 14 residues. The V end was cut by 5 bases, the J end by 1 base, with 13 bases between. The CDR3 DNA is TGCAGTGCTTCCAGGGACATGGGCACAGATACGCAGTATTTT. This codes for CSASRDMGTDTQYF.

This chain connects TRBV9 to TRBJ2-4, with 8 bases that match TRBD2. The closer fit of TRBJ2-5 to the DNA end suggests the J call may be wrong. The CDR3 extends over 16 amino acids. Germline V gene data show CDR1 as SGDLS and CDR2 as YYNGEE. The CDR3 bases are TGTGCCAGCAGCGTAGGCCCCCACACTAGCGGAGAGACCCAGTACTTC. It codes for CASSVGPHTSGETQYF.

The V gene is TRBV6-5, the J gene TRBJ1-4, with D possibly being TRBD1 (5 bases). CDR1 is MNHEY and CDR2 is SVGAGI in the germline V gene. This CDR3 is built from 14 residues. The V gene lost 6 bases and the J gene lost 7 bases, with 15 bases spanning the gap. CDR3 amino acids: CASRPHGGREKLFF. CDR3 nucleotide sequence: TGTGCCAGCAGGCCGCATGGGGGTCGTGAAAAACTGTTTTTT.

This clonotype was detected only a few times. This rearrangement joins TRBV7-3 to TRBJ2-5; 12 positions agree with TRBD2. Trimming at V came to 1 base and at J to 5 bases, leaving 11 bases not matched to a gene. From germline, CDR1 is SGHTA and CDR2 FQGTGA. The CDR3 spans 18 residues. DNA for the CDR3: TGTGCCAGCAGCTTAAAAGGCCCGACTAGCGGGGGAGCGGAGACCCAGTACTTC. The encoded protein is CASSLKGPTSGGAETQYF.

The rearrangement uses TRBV7-8 and TRBJ1-6; no clear D gene. Germline CDR1 is SGHVS and CDR2 is FQNEAQ. V gave up 3 bases and J gave up 8 bases, with 8 bases separating them. The CDR3 runs to 13 residues. CDR3 nucleotide sequence: TGTGCCAGCAGCTTTCGCGGGGATTCACCCCTCCACTTT. The encoded protein is CASSFRGDSPLHF.

J is TRBJ1-2 and V is TRBV12-3 or TRBV12-4; TRBD1 matches at 9 bases. The V segment lost 5 bases and the J segment 3 bases; nucleotides outside the gene matches: 10. The CDR3 is 16 residues long. The CDR3 nucleotides are TGTGCCAGCAGTCCCTACAAGACAGGGGGAGACTATGGCTACACCTTC. It is translated as CASSPYKTGGDYGYTF.

This clonotype was seen a handful of times. The CDR3 reads CASIDEQYF. In DNA form, the CDR3 reads TGTGCCAGTATTGACGAGCAGTACTTC. This chain uses TRBV6-2 or TRBV6-3 with TRBJ2-7; no firm D call. This CDR3 contains 9 residues. V shed 9 bases and J shed 5 bases, with 5 bases lying between them. Germline assignment: CDR1 MNHEY and CDR2 SVGEGT.

This clonotype was detected only a few times. This chain joins TRBV5-1 and TRBJ2-7; D perhaps matches TRBD1 (5 bases). CDR1 and CDR2 (germline): SGHRS, YFSETQ. Trimming left V 2 bases short and J 0 bases short, with 12 bases between. CDR3 length: 15 residues. Here the CDR3 DNA reads TGCGCCAGCAGCTTAGGGGCCATCAGCTCCTACGAGCAGTACTTC. Its protein is CASSLGAISSYEQYF.

V usage is TRBV6-2 or TRBV6-3 and J usage is TRBJ1-2, with 9 bases fitting TRBD1. CDR1 is MNHEY and CDR2 is SVGEGT in the germline V gene. The CDR3 length is 16 residues. The V segment lost 4 bases and the J segment 5 bases; nucleotides outside the gene matches: 11. The CDR3 protein is CASSLYPGQGYYGYTF. DNA of the CDR3: TGTGCCAGCAGTTTATATCCGGGACAGGGATATTATGGCTACACCTTC.

This clonotype was found a few times. This chain uses TRBV20-1 with TRBJ1-2; D is ambiguous. V shed 3 bases and J shed 4 bases, with 6 bases lying between them. Per the germline V gene, CDR1 is DFQATT and CDR2 is SNEGSKA (reference sequence). This CDR3 has 11 residues. The CDR3: CSASNTYGYTF. The CDR3 DNA reads as TGCAGTGCTAGCAACACCTATGGCTACACCTTC.

This sequence joins TRBV20-1 and TRBJ1-6; D gene uncertain. Germline V gives CDR1 DFQATT, CDR2 SNEGSKA (reference sequence). V was trimmed by 2 bases and J by 8 bases, leaving 10 bases between them. The CDR3 consists of 13 residues. CDR3 in amino acids: CSARQASDSPLHF. CDR3 coding DNA: TGCAGTGCTAGACAGGCGTCGGATTCACCCCTCCACTTT.

This clonotype has more than one count but fewer than ten. The chain is built from TRBV29-1 and TRBJ1-2; TRBD1 might be the D (6 bases). The CDR3 has 12 amino acids. The V and J ends lost 6 bases and 8 bases respectively, with 16 bases between them. CDR1 and CDR2 from the germline V gene are SQVTM and ANQGSEA. CDR3 region: CSVEYAGVGYTF. The CDR3 nucleotides read TGCAGCGTAGAGTATGCAGGGGTCGGCTACACCTTC. Using reference TRBV29-1 and TRBJ1-2 for the parts outside the CDR3, the full variable domain is SAVISQKPSRDICQRGTSLTIQCQVDSQVTMMFWYRQQPGQSLTLIATANQGSEATYESGFVIDKFPISRPNLTFSTLTVSNMSPEDSSIYLCSVEYAGVGYTFGSGTRLTVV.

This sequence joins TRBV7-9 and TRBJ1-2, with D perhaps TRBD1 (6 bases). The V gene's germline CDR1 is SEHNR and CDR2 FQNEAQ (reference sequence). V was trimmed by 0 bases and J by 7 bases, leaving 12 bases between them. This CDR3 has 14 residues. The CDR3 region has the DNA TGTGCCAGCAGCTTAGCGGGGGGCGCAAGTGGCTACACCTTC. Translation: CASSLAGGASGYTF.

Many counts were recorded for this clonotype. The chain recombines TRBV3-1 with TRBJ1-1; D is undetermined. Trimming cost V 2 bases and J 3 bases, with 13 bases left between them. The germline V gene encodes CDR1 LGHDT and CDR2 YNNKEL (reference sequence). The CDR3 length is 15 residues. The CDR3 reads CASSQLSGGHTEAFF. For the CDR3, the DNA is TGTGCCAGCAGCCAATTAAGTGGAGGGCACACTGAAGCTTTCTTT.

There are a few counts of this clonotype. This chain uses TRBV29-1 with TRBJ2-7; possibly TRBD1 or TRBD2 for D (5 bases each). Trimming took 7 bases from V and 2 from J, leaving 18 bases between them. CDR1 and CDR2 (germline): SQVTM, ANQGSEA. The CDR3 totals 14 residues. In nucleotides, the CDR3 is TGCAGCGCCAAAGGTGGGACGGACCCCTACGAGCAGTACTTC. It encodes CSAKGGTDPYEQYF.

V usage is TRBV6-2 or TRBV6-3 and J usage is TRBJ2-5; a possible D gene is TRBD2 (6 bases). In germline, CDR1 is MNHEY, CDR2 SVGEGT. This CDR3 is built from 14 residues. The ends were cut back, 6 bases at V and 6 bases at J, with 17 bases in the middle. CDR3 nucleotide sequence: TGTGCCAGCAGCTCTAGCGTTGAGTCGAAGACCCAGTACTTC. Translating gives CASSSSVESKTQYF.

Here the CDR3 reads CASSLPAAGYNEQFF. The DNA for the CDR3 is TGTGCCAGCAGCTTACCAGCGGCGGGCTACAATGAGCAGTTCTTC. This sequence joins TRBV11-1 and TRBJ2-1, with D possibly TRBD2 on 5 matching bases. The CDR3 length is 15 residues. V was shortened by 2 bases and J by 3 bases, with 11 bases between the two germline ends. CDR1 and CDR2 (germline): SGHAT, FQDESV (reference sequence). Drawing the rest from reference TRBV11-1 and TRBJ2-1, the complete variable domain is EAEVAQSPRYKITEKSQAVAFWCDPISGHATLYWYRQILGQGPELLVQFQDESVVDDSQLPKDRFSAERLKGVDSTLKIQPAELGDSAMYLCASSLPAAGYNEQFFGPGTRLTVL.

On this clonotype: One junction end does not reproduce the germline sequence, and a read error may be involved. This rearrangement joins TRBV7-2 to TRBJ1-5; D unclear. Germline-derived CDR1 and CDR2 are SGHTA and FQGNSA. CDR3 length: 15 residues. The CDR3 nucleotides read TGTGCCAGCAGCTTATCTGGTGGCCTTAATCAGCCCCCGCATTTT. Translated: CASSLSGGLNQPPHF.